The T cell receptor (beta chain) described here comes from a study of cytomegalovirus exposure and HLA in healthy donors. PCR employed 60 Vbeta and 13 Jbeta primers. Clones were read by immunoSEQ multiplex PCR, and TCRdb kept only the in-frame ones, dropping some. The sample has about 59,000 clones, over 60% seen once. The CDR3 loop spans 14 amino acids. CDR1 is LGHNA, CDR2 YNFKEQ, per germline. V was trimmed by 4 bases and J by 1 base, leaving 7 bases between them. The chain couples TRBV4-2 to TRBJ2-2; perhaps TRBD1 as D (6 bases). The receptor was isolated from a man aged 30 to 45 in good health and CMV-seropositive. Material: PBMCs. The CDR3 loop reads CASSPGQNTGELFF. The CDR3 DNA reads TGTGCCAGCAGCCCGGGACAGAACACCGGGGAGCTGTTTTTT.